This T cell receptor beta chain was found in a study of siplizumab effects on memory and regulatory T cells. The V and J ends lost 6 bases and 10 bases, in that order; junction bases with no gene match: 7. CDR1 and CDR2 from the germline V gene are MNHEY and SMNVEV (reference sequence). The CDR3 is made up of 15 amino acids. Study-level findings and limits: Naive T cell populations appeared to exhibit greater diversity than memory cells and appeared to be major alloresponse contributors.

On this clone itself: The antigen remains unidentified.

Sequencing used immunoSEQ multiplex PCR; TCRdb keeps in-frame clones, though not all of them. The profile shows some 7,000 clones, approximately 70% of them singletons. Across three donor pairs, the naive, memory, effector memory and TEMRA subsets were sequenced without stimulation. This TCR was sampled from a human donor in good health. The rearrangement joins TRBV27 to TRBJ2-1; 15 bases map to TRBD2. The sequenced sample was effector memory CD8+ T cells sorted from blood. Subset defined: unstimulated CD8+ effector memory T cells. The chain's CDR3 is CASSWTSGRAGEQFF. For the CDR3, the DNA is TGTGCCAGCAGCTGGACTAGCGGGAGGGCAGGGGAGCAGTTCTTC.